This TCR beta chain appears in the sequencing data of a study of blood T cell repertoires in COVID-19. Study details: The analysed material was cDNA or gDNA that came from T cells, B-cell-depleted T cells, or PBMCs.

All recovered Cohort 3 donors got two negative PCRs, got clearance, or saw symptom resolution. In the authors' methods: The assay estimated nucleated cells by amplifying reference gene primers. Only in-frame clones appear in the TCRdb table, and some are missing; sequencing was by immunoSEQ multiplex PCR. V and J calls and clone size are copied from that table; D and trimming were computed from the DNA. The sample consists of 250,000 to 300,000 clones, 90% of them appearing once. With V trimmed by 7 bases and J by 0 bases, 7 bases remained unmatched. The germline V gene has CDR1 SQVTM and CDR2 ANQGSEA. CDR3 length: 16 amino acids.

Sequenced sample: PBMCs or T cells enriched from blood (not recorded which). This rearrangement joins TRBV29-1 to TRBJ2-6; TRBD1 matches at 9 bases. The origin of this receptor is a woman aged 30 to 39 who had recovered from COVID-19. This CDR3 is CSATGTGSSGANVLTF. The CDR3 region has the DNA TGCAGCGCGACCGGGACAGGGTCCTCTGGGGCCAACGTCCTGACTTTC.